This T cell receptor beta chain was found in a study of blood T cell repertoires in COVID-19. Study-level background: COVID-19 samples from acute and convalescent phases originated in the United States, Italy and Spain.

Original processing notes: Estimates of nucleated cell counts were drawn from the amplification of reference gene primers. Using immunoSEQ multiplex PCR, the repertoire was profiled, and TCRdb retains in-frame clones only, with some absent. The DNA was the basis for D and trimming; V, J and clone size are from that table. In the table there are about 130,000 clones, around 85% of which are singletons. V was trimmed by 1 base and J by 2 bases, leaving 8 bases between them. Germline V gene data show CDR1 as SGHVS and CDR2 as FQNEAQ. The CDR3 is 14 residues long. Sequences were obtained from peripheral blood. The chain has TRBV7-8 and TRBJ2-5, with D possibly matching TRBD1 (5 bases). The sequence was obtained from a woman of 80 years or more with acute or convalescent COVID-19. The chain's CDR3 is CASSLEQDQETQYF. The CDR3 DNA is TGTGCCAGCAGCTTAGAACAGGATCAAGAGACCCAGTACTTC.